This T cell receptor beta chain was found in a study of regulatory T cells in long-lasting Graves disease. Study observations and caveats: Favoring TRBV28, TRBJ1-2 and TRBJ2-5 was a feature seen in persistent disease.

V was cut by 6 bases and J by 4 bases, with 23 bases left in between. This CDR3 comprises 17 residues. Regarding this clonotype: The target antigen is unknown.

Described time point: newly diagnosed GD, antithyroid drugs for less than 3 months. From PBMCs, RNA was extracted and then used to make the TCR library. Arm-PCR of CDR3 regions with iRepertoire HTBI primers generated TCR beta libraries. TCRdb itself ran the multiplex PCR reads through MiXCR, one entry per CDR3 protein. The data show around 500,000 distinct CDR3 sequences, 16% seen once. In addition, the sample was reused for a study of T cells in Graves' hyperthyroidism and ophthalmopathy. This second report adds: The HTBI primer set was used in a first-round RT-PCR of the TCR CDR3.

This clonotype was obtained from a woman aged 40-65 years with Graves disease. The chain joins TRBV12-3 or TRBV12-4 to TRBJ2-3, with D tentatively TRBD2 (6 bases). The sample here was peripheral blood mononuclear cells (PBMCs), taken at new diagnosis, from a patient treated with antithyroid drugs. The CDR3 reads CASRSWGRGKGPDTQYF. CDR3 sequence (DNA): TGTGCCAGCAGGTCCTGGGGTCGGGGGAAGGGCCCAGATACGCAGTATTTT.